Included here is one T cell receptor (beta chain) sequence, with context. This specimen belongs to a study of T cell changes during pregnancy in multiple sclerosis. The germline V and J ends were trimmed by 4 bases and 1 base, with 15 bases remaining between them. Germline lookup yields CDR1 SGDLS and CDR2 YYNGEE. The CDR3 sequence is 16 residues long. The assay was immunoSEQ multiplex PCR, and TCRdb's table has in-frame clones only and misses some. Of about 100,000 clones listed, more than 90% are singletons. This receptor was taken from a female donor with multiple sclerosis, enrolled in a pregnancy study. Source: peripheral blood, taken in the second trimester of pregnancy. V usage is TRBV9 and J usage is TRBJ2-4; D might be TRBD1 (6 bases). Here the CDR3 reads CASSPSGGSAKNIQYF. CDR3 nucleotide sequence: TGTGCCAGCAGCCCCAGTGGGGGCTCGGCCAAAAACATTCAGTACTTC.